The 4 T cell receptor beta chains in this list originate from one sample, sequenced in a study of T cells in tumors after PD-1 blockade. The assay was immunoSEQ multiplex PCR, and TCRdb's table has in-frame clones only and misses some. This table has roughly 48,000 clones, roughly 80% appearing once. Sequencing used PBMCs, obtained before anti-PD-1 treatment. All receptors derive from a human donor with basal cell carcinoma.

This chain uses TRBV4-1 with TRBJ2-5; 15 bases map to TRBD2. Germline V gene lookup returns CDR1 MGHRA and CDR2 YSYEKL. V was clipped by 3 bases and J by 3 bases; unmatched bases: 11. The CDR3 totals 19 residues. The CDR3 loop reads CASSHPGLAGGPGKETQYF. The CDR3 bases are TGCGCCAGCAGCCACCCCGGACTAGCGGGGGGGCCGGGGAAAGAGACCCAGTACTTC.

The gene calls are TRBV6-5 and TRBJ2-3, with TRBD2 as a possible D gene (7 bases). The CDR3 spans 16 residues. V gave up 0 bases and J gave up 6 bases, with 16 bases separating them. From germline, CDR1 is MNHEY and CDR2 SVGAGI. The CDR3 here is CASSYSKWGGLDTQYF. Here the CDR3 DNA reads TGTGCCAGCAGTTACTCGAAGTGGGGGGGCCTGGATACGCAGTATTTT.

This chain connects TRBV18 to TRBJ1-4, with D perhaps TRBD1 (5 bases). Germline assignment: CDR1 KGHSH and CDR2 LQKENI. The CDR3 sequence is 16 residues long. The ends were cut back, 4 bases at V and 0 bases at J, with 12 bases in the middle. Here the CDR3 DNA reads TGTGCCAGCTCACAGTCTCAGGGAGCAACTAATGAAAAACTGTTTTTT. This encodes CASSQSQGATNEKLFF.

V is TRBV2 and J is TRBJ2-7; 7 bases are shared with TRBD2. The V gene's germline CDR1 is SNHLY and CDR2 FYNNEI. The length of the CDR3 is 13 residues. After removal of 11 bases from V and 0 bases from J, the junction contained 7 bases not matched to a gene. DNA of the CDR3: TGTGCCCTTGGGGGGGAGAGCTCCTACGAGCAGTACTTC. Translation gives CALGGESSYEQYF.